This is a list of T cell receptor beta chains from one sample in a study of beta chain features in type 1 diabetes. Assay: immunoSEQ multiplex PCR; the TCRdb copy retains only in-frame clones and omits some. Of about 190,000 clones listed, 7.8% are singletons. Sequencing was performed on central memory CD4+ T cells from blood. The source of these receptors is a woman in her forties with type 1 diabetes. CDR3s include the opening cysteine and the closing phenylalanine or tryptophan. The D gene is left open where the match is weak. The size of a clone is reported for some rows only, either as once, few or many, or as a class for expanded clones.

>TRBV7-2|NA|TRBJ2-1|few
CASSLVLASNEQFF
TGTGCCAGCAGCTTAGTCCTGGCTTCAAATGAGCAGTTCTTC
>TRBV7-9|NA|TRBJ1-2|NA
CASSLGAGSYGYTF
TGTGCCAGCAGCTTAGGGGCAGGCTCCTATGGCTACACCTTC
>TRBV28|NA|TRBJ2-1|NA
CASSLFNGVNEQFF
TGTGCCAGCAGTTTATTTAACGGGGTCAATGAGCAGTTCTTC
>TRBV5-1|TRBD1|TRBJ2-5|few
CASSGGQGETQYF
TGCGCCAGCAGCGGGGGACAGGGGGAGACCCAGTACTTC
>TRBV4-3|TRBD1|TRBJ2-3|few
CASSQELGTGGDTQYF
TGCGCCAGCAGCCAAGAACTGGGGACAGGGGGAGATACGCAGTATTTT
>TRBV4-2|NA|TRBJ2-7|few
CASSQDPSAHEQYF
TGTGCCAGCAGCCAAGATCCTAGCGCCCACGAGCAGTACTTC
>TRBV5-1|NA|TRBJ2-5|NA
CASSLALLETQYF
TGCGCCAGCAGCTTGGCCCTATTGGAGACCCAGTACTTC
>TRBV7-2|NA|TRBJ1-2|few
CASKEVNYGYTF
TGTGCCAGCAAGGAGGTGAACTATGGCTACACCTTC
>TRBV7-3|NA|TRBJ2-1|few
CASSSSLDNEQFF
TGTGCCAGCAGCTCCTCACTTGACAATGAGCAGTTCTTC
>TRBV25-1|NA|TRBJ1-1|few
CASKRKENTEAFF
TGTGCCAGCAAGAGGAAAGAGAACACTGAAGCTTTCTTT
>TRBV29-1|TRBD1|TRBJ1-6|few
CSVLQGANSPLHF
TGCAGCGTTTTACAGGGGGCGAATTCACCCCTCCACTTT
>TRBV29-1|NA|TRBJ1-2|few
CSVEDQTENYGYTF
TGCAGCGTTGAAGATCAAACAGAGAACTATGGCTACACCTTC
>TRBV7-3|TRBD1|TRBJ2-6|many
CASSSRDRGSGANVLTF
TGTGCCAGCAGCTCCCGTGACAGGGGCTCTGGGGCCAACGTCCTGACTTTC